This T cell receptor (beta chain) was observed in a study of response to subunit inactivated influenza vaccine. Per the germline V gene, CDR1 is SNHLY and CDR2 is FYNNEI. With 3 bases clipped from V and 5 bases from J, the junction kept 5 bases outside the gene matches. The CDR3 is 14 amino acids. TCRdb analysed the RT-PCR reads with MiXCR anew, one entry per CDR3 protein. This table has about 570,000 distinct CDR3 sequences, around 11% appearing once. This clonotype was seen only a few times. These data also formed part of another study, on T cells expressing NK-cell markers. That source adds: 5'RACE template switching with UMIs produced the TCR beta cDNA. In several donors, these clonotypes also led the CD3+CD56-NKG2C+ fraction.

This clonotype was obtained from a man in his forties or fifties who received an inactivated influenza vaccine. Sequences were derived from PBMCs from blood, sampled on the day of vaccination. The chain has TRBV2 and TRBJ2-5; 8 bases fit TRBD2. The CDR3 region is CASSDQGLGETQYF. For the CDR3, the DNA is TGTGCCAGCAGTGATCAGGGACTAGGGGAGACCCAGTACTTC.